These 26 T cell receptor beta chains came from one sample sequenced in a study of T cell clonality in common variable immunodeficiency. TCRdb keeps only in-frame clones here, not all; method: immunoSEQ multiplex PCR. This repertoire lists 35,000 to 55,000 clones without singletons; about 10% sits in the top ten. Sequences were obtained from peripheral blood mononuclear cells. The receptors originated from a person aged 18-70 years in good health.

This clone was found many times. The CDR3 end is not reached by the read, which stops 3 residues before it; the germline J gene fills it in. The chain combines TRBV11-3 with TRBJ2-1, with a tentative D call TRBD1 (5 bases). Germline assignment: CDR1 SGHNT and CDR2 YENEEA. This CDR3 is 12 amino acids long. Trimming took 2 bases from V and 7 from J, leaving 6 bases between them. The CDR3 here is CASSLQGNEQFF. The part of the CDR3 DNA that was read is TGTGCCAGCAGCTTACAGGGAAATGAG.

At least ten counts were recorded for this clone. The read ends 3 residues before the CDR3 terminus; that terminus is restored from the germline J gene. The rearrangement joins TRBV7-8 to TRBJ1-5; D remains unclear. The CDR3 has 14 residues. Trimming left V 4 bases short and J 0 bases short, with 7 bases between. In germline, CDR1 is SGHVS, CDR2 FQNEAQ. CDR3 in amino acids: CASSSWASNQPQHF. The CDR3 DNA, read in part, is TGTGCCAGCAGCTCCTGGGCTAGCAATCAGCCC.

Ten or more counts support this clone. Read data end 3 residues before the CDR3 end; the end is taken from the germline J gene. The chain recombines TRBV6-1 with TRBJ2-7, with D uncertain. The germline V and J ends were trimmed by 1 base and 4 bases, with 8 bases remaining between them. This CDR3 is built from 13 residues. Germline values: CDR1 MNHNS, CDR2 SASEGT. Partial CDR3 DNA: TGTGCCAGCAGTGAAGTGGGCCGGTACGAG. The encoded protein is CASSEVGRYE. The CDR3, in full, reads CASSEVGRYEQYF.

In its sample, this clone was seen many times. The read halts 3 residues ahead of the CDR3 end, with the missing end drawn from the germline J gene. The rearrangement joins TRBV6-2 or TRBV6-3 to TRBJ2-3, with D perhaps TRBD2 (5 bases). The V end was cut by 7 bases, the J end by 2 bases, with 19 bases between. This CDR3 is 16 amino acids long. Germline V gives CDR1 MNHEY, CDR2 SVGEGT. The CDR3 loop is CASTRGSEINTDTQYF. CDR3 bases read: TGTGCCAGCACCCGAGGGTCAGAAATAAACACAGATACG.

The sample holds many counts of this clone. The read ends 3 residues shy of where the CDR3 ends; the end is completed using the germline J gene. The rearrangement uses TRBV20-1 and TRBJ1-5; D possibly corresponds to TRBD1 (6 bases). The CDR3 extends over 14 amino acids. Trimming shortened V by 1 base and J by 4 bases, and 11 bases separated the two germline ends. From germline, CDR1 is DFQATT and CDR2 SNEGSKA (reference sequence). Incomplete CDR3 DNA: TGCAGTGCTAGAGGGCGGCAGGGGAATCAGCCC. The encoded protein is CSARGRQGNQP. The CDR3 in full is CSARGRQGNQPQHF.

The table lists this clone with many counts. The read ends 3 residues before the CDR3 terminus; that terminus is restored from the germline J gene. The V call is TRBV5-6, the J call TRBJ2-1; TRBD2 matches at 9 bases. V shed 3 bases and J 4 bases; nucleotides not matched to a gene: 5. There are 15 residues in the CDR3. CDR1 SGHDT and CDR2 YYEEEE come from the germline V gene. Partial CDR3 DNA: TGTGCCAGCAGCTGGGCCCTAGCGGGGTACAATGAG. Protein sequence: CASSWALAGYNE. The entire CDR3 reads CASSWALAGYNEQFF.

This clone showed up many times. The read ends 3 residues before the CDR3 terminus; that terminus is restored from the germline J gene. This chain uses TRBV5-4 with TRBJ2-7, with a tentative D call TRBD1 (6 bases). CDR3 length equals 14 residues. V was pared by 4 bases and J by 0 bases, with 11 bases between. In germline, CDR1 is SGHNT, CDR2 YYREEE (reference sequence). Partial CDR3 DNA: TGTGCCAGCAGCGGTGGACAGCCCTCCTACGAG. Translating gives CASSGGQPSYE. The entire CDR3 is CASSGGQPSYEQYF. Looking up the rest from reference TRBV5-4 and TRBJ2-7 gives the full variable domain: ETGVTQSPTHLIKTRGQQVTLRCSSQSGHNTVSWYQQALGQGPQFIFQYYREEENGRGNFPPRFSGLQFPNYSSELNVNALELDDSALYLCASSGGQPSYEQYFGPGTRLTVT.

Many counts were recorded for this clone. Coverage ceases 3 residues before the CDR3 finishes, and the germline J gene fills in the end. This chain joins TRBV5-6 and TRBJ2-5; weak D call: TRBD2 (5 bases). CDR3 length: 13 amino acids. Per the germline V gene, CDR1 is SGHDT and CDR2 is YYEEEE. The V end was cut by 5 bases, the J end by 3 bases, with 11 bases between. Incomplete CDR3 DNA: TGTGCCAGCAGTTTCGAGGGCGAAGAGACC. Encoded protein: CASSFEGEET. The CDR3 as a whole reads CASSFEGEETQYF.

This clone was recorded many times. The sequenced fragment ends 3 residues before the CDR3 boundary, so the rest is inferred from the germline J gene. This chain connects TRBV29-1 to TRBJ1-2; TRBD1 is a possible D gene (6 bases). V lost 1 base and J 2 bases, leaving 11 bases between the germline ends. CDR1 and CDR2 from the germline V gene are SQVTM and ANQGSEA. The CDR3 totals 14 residues. The CDR3 loop reads CSVEARGGNYGYTF. The sequenced CDR3 bases are TGCAGCGTTGAAGCCCGAGGGGGAAACTATGGC. Full variable domain (missing parts from reference TRBV29-1 and TRBJ1-2): SAVISQKPSRDICQRGTSLTIQCQVDSQVTMMFWYRQQPGQSLTLIATANQGSEATYESGFVIDKFPISRPNLTFSTLTVSNMSPEDSSIYLCSVEARGGNYGYTFGSGTRLTVV.

This clone was picked up many times. The read stops 3 residues short of the end of the CDR3; the missing end is completed from the germline J gene. The chain carries TRBV18 and TRBJ1-2, with 8 positions matching TRBD1. Germline CDR1 and CDR2: KGHSH and LQKENI. Trimming at V came to 2 bases and at J to 7 bases, leaving 15 bases not matched to a gene. This CDR3 has 17 amino acids. The CDR3 DNA, read in part, is TGTGCCAGCTCACCAACAGGACAGGGAAGGCGGTCTGTTGGC. Its protein is CASSPTGQGRRSVG. The full-length CDR3 reads as CASSPTGQGRRSVGYTF.

This clone was picked up many times. The read halts 3 residues ahead of the CDR3 end, with the missing end drawn from the germline J gene. V and J are TRBV20-1 and TRBJ2-7; D is unclear. The CDR3 is 11 amino acids. Trimming left V 2 bases short and J 3 bases short, with 5 bases between. Per the germline V gene, CDR1 is DFQATT and CDR2 is SNEGSKA (reference sequence). CDR3 DNA (partial): TGCAGTGCTAGACATCACTACGAG. Translating gives CSARHHYE. The CDR3 reads in full as CSARHHYEQYF.

This clone appeared many times. The sequence runs out 3 residues before the end of the CDR3; the remainder is reconstructed from the germline J gene. The J gene is TRBJ2-5, the V gene TRBV28; D tentatively fits TRBD1 or TRBD2 (6 bases each). CDR1 MDHEN and CDR2 SYDVKM come from the germline V gene. The CDR3 is made up of 14 amino acids. Trimming took 4 bases from V and 4 from J, leaving 13 bases between them. The CDR3 DNA, read in part, is TGTGCCAGCAGTTCAACCAGGGGAGGAGAGACC. This encodes CASSSTRGGET. In full, the CDR3 reads CASSSTRGGETQYF.

This clone was picked up many times. The sequenced fragment ends 3 residues before the CDR3 boundary, so the rest is inferred from the germline J gene. The chain combines TRBV20-1 with TRBJ2-5; 8 bases are a match to TRBD2. Germline CDR1 and CDR2: DFQATT and SNEGSKA (reference sequence). The trim removed 5 bases at V and 4 bases at J, leaving 3 bases unmatched. This CDR3 region has 12 residues. This chain's CDR3 is CSAYGGVETQYF. Partial CDR3 DNA: TGCAGTGCTTACGGGGGGGTAGAGACC.

The sample holds many counts of this clone. The read ends 3 residues shy of where the CDR3 ends; the end is completed using the germline J gene. V is TRBV20-1 and J is TRBJ2-5; 11 positions agree with TRBD1. Per the germline V gene, CDR1 is DFQATT and CDR2 is SNEGSKA (reference sequence). This CDR3 is 13 amino acids long. The V and J ends lost 5 bases and 7 bases, in that order; junction bases with no gene match: 6. CDR3 in amino acids: CSAPWGQGGTQYF. The DNA read from the CDR3 is TGCAGTGCTCCCTGGGGACAGGGGGGGACC.

There are many counts of this clone. The read is 3 residues too short to cover the CDR3 end, so that end is filled in from the germline J gene. The chain is built from TRBV30 and TRBJ2-3; 9 nucleotides match TRBD1. Germline lookup yields CDR1 GTSNPN and CDR2 SVGIG (reference sequence). J was trimmed by 5 bases and V by 2 bases; bases with no gene match: 8. The length of the CDR3 is 15 residues. CDR3 bases read: TGTGCCTGGAGTTCCCGGGACAGGGTAAAAGATACG. It yields the protein CAWSSRDRVKDT. The whole CDR3 region reads CAWSSRDRVKDTQYF.

This clone was observed many times. The missing CDR3 end, 3 residues past where the read stops, is filled in from the germline J gene. The chain recombines TRBV28 with TRBJ2-1, with 11 nucleotides matching TRBD2. This CDR3 is 15 amino acids long. Germline CDR1 reads MDHEN; CDR2 reads SYDVKM. V lost 5 bases and J lost 5; bases outside the gene matches: 5. The covered CDR3 bases are TGTGCCAGCAGTCGGGGACTAGCGGAGAACAATGAG. This gives the protein CASSRGLAENNE. The entire CDR3 sequence reads CASSRGLAENNEQFF.

Ten or more counts support this clone. CDR3 DNA, as far as it was read: TGCGCCAGCAGCTTGGGCGGGAAAAACACTGAA. As protein: CASSLGGKNTE. The whole CDR3 reads CASSLGGKNTEAFF. V is TRBV5-1 and J is TRBJ1-1; the D is unclear. The DNA ends 3 residues before the CDR3 does, and the rest of the CDR3 is filled in from the germline J gene. Germline CDR1 is SGHRS and CDR2 is YFSETQ. V was shortened by 0 bases and J by 2 bases, with 8 bases between the two germline ends. This CDR3 has 14 amino acids.

The table lists this clone with many counts. The sequenced fragment ends 3 residues before the CDR3 boundary, so the rest is inferred from the germline J gene. The V call is TRBV20-1, the J call TRBJ2-2; TRBD2 might be the D (6 bases). The CDR3 covers 13 residues. Germline assignment: CDR1 DFQATT and CDR2 SNEGSKA (reference sequence). Trimming took off 1 base at V and 6 bases at J, with 9 bases between the two ends. CDR3 sequence: CSARGGESGELFF. Incomplete CDR3 DNA: TGCAGTGCTAGAGGCGGGGAATCCGGGGAG.

In this sample, this clone turned up many times. Read sequence stops 3 residues before the CDR3 end, and the germline J gene provides the missing end. The V gene is TRBV5-1, the J gene TRBJ1-6; the match to TRBD1 covers 7 bases. Germline V gene sequence: CDR1 SGHRS, CDR2 YFSETQ. V lost 1 base, J lost 10 bases, and 11 bases stayed unmatched. This CDR3 is 16 amino acids long. This CDR3 is CASSLMGRDSESPLHF. CDR3 bases read: TGCGCCAGCAGCTTGATGGGGAGGGACAGTGAATCACCC.

This clone was picked up many times. The read ends 3 residues early relative to the CDR3; the germline J gene fills the gap. This chain connects TRBV7-2 to TRBJ1-2, with D unclear. Looked up from germline, CDR1 is SGHTA and CDR2 is FQGNSA. CDR3 length: 15 amino acids. Trimming took off 2 bases at V and 0 bases at J, with 10 bases between the two ends. CDR3 residues: CASSLYDTSNYGYTF. CDR3 DNA, as far as it was read: TGTGCCAGCAGCTTATATGACACTTCTAACTATGGC.

This clone was found many times. The CDR3 bases that were read are TGTGCCAGCCTCCCCCACGGGACAGGACCGCCTGAA. This gives the protein CASLPHGTGPPE. The whole CDR3 is CASLPHGTGPPEAFF. The chain links TRBV6-9 to TRBJ1-1, with 8 bases identical to TRBD1. The DNA ends 3 residues before the CDR3 does, and the rest of the CDR3 is filled in from the germline J gene. Trimming took 8 bases from V and 6 from J; bases not matched to a gene: 14. This CDR3 has 15 residues. Germline CDR1 MNHGY, CDR2 SVAAGI.

This clone was seen more than once but under ten times. At one end the junction does not follow the germline gene, possibly because of a read error. The CDR3 goes on 3 residues after the read ends, and that part is filled in from the germline J gene. The J gene is TRBJ1-1, the V gene TRBV5-1; maybe TRBD1 (5 bases). CDR3 length equals 14 residues. CDR1 and CDR2 from the germline V gene are SGHRS and YFSETQ. CDR3 bases read: TGCGCCAGCAGCTTAAGTCCAGGGAACACTGGA. This sequence encodes CASSLSPGNTG. The full CDR3 reads CASSLSPGNTGAFF.

This clone was observed many times. The DNA ends 3 residues before the CDR3 does, and the rest of the CDR3 is filled in from the germline J gene. The genes are TRBV5-1 and TRBJ1-2, with 8 bases identical to TRBD1. The CDR3 is 15 amino acids. V was pared by 3 bases and J by 7 bases, with 11 bases of the junction left unmatched. CDR1 is SGHRS, CDR2 YFSETQ, per germline. CDR3 DNA (partial): TGCGCCAGCAGCTCTTCTACGGACAGGGTGGGTGGC. Amino acids: CASSSSTDRVGG. The full CDR3 protein is CASSSSTDRVGGYTF.

This clone was detected many times. The read halts 3 residues ahead of the CDR3 end, with the missing end drawn from the germline J gene. The V call is TRBV20-1, the J call TRBJ1-1; D is unclear. The germline V and J ends were trimmed by 0 bases and 1 base, with 12 bases remaining between them. The CDR3 extends over 15 amino acids. CDR1 and CDR2 (germline): DFQATT, SNEGSKA (reference sequence). CDR3 sequence: CSARDYEEGNTEAFF. CDR3 bases read: TGCAGTGCTAGAGACTACGAGGAGGGGAACACTGAA.

This clone was detected many times. The CDR3 is cut off 3 residues early in the read; its end comes from the germline J gene. The chain couples TRBV27 to TRBJ1-1; a possible D gene is TRBD1 (5 bases). Germline CDR1 and CDR2: MNHEY and SMNVEV (reference sequence). The V gene lost 3 bases and the J gene lost 7 bases, with 15 bases spanning the gap. The CDR3 extends over 14 amino acids. This CDR3 reads CASSLRGGVGEAFF. CDR3 bases read: TGTGCCAGCAGTTTGAGGGGTGGTGTGGGTGAA.

Only a few counts were recorded for this clone. The CDR3 is cut off 3 residues early in the read; its end comes from the germline J gene. The V gene is TRBV5-1, the J gene TRBJ2-1; tentative D call: TRBD2 (7 bases). CDR1 is SGHRS, CDR2 YFSETQ, per germline. V was cut by 0 bases and J by 4 bases, with 14 bases left in between. The CDR3 runs 16 residues. The sequenced part of the CDR3 DNA is TGCGCCAGCAGCTTGGAAGGCGGGGGCAGGTACAATGAG. This translates into CASSLEGGGRYNE. The complete CDR3 reads CASSLEGGGRYNEQFF.